The T cell receptor beta chain described here comes from a study of blood T cell repertoires in COVID-19. Study in general: Both acute and convalescent COVID-19 samples were obtained from the United States, Italy and Spain. The analysed material was cDNA or gDNA that came from T cells, B-cell-depleted T cells, or PBMCs.

CDR1 is MDHEN, CDR2 SYDVKM, per germline. The CDR3 has 14 residues. V dropped 8 bases and J dropped 6; count of bases not matched to a gene: 10. Per the study methods: Amplification from reference gene primers served as the basis for estimated nucleated cell counts. Clones were sequenced by immunoSEQ multiplex PCR, and TCRdb holds only the in-frame ones, with some missing. V and J calls and clone size are copied from that table; D and trimming were computed from the DNA. This sample has under 20,000 clones, with roughly 77% found just once. The V and J genes are TRBV28 and TRBJ2-7; 10 bases match TRBD1. This TCR came from a man between 60 and 70 years old with acute or convalescent COVID-19. The sequenced sample consisted of peripheral blood. CDR3 loop: CASGTGAVQGEQYF. CDR3 in DNA: TGTGCCAGCGGGACAGGGGCCGTTCAGGGCGAGCAGTACTTC.